These 16 T cell receptor beta chains were all obtained from the same sample, sequenced in a study of shared T cell receptors in the human thymus. Assay used: immunoSEQ multiplex PCR; TCRdb lists only in-frame clones, some missing. The table has under 700,000 clones, around three quarters seen once. The same sample was also studied in work on human thymus T cells.

Material: thymocytes. The receptors originated from a boy less than two years old with a congenital heart defect.

The chain is built from TRBV7-9 and TRBJ2-1; D unresolved. V was pared by 1 base and J by 0 bases, with 13 bases between. The CDR3 has 17 amino acids. The germline V gene encodes CDR1 SEHNR and CDR2 FQNEAQ (reference sequence). This CDR3 is CASSLDPSTLSYNEQFF. Written as DNA, the CDR3 is TGTGCCAGCAGCTTAGATCCTAGTACACTCTCCTACAATGAGCAGTTCTTC.

The chain uses TRBV9 and TRBJ1-2, with TRBD1 matching 8 bases. CDR3 length equals 11 residues. J gave up 12 bases and V 3 bases, and 4 bases lay outside the gene matches. CDR1 is SGDLS and CDR2 is YYNGEE in the germline V gene. The DNA for the CDR3 is TGTGCCAGCAGCGGGACAGGGCCCCACACCTTC. It codes for CASSGTGPHTF.

The V and J genes are TRBV28 and TRBJ2-1, with TRBD2 identical over 11 bases. The V and J ends lost 5 bases and 4 bases, in that order; junction bases with no gene match: 13. The CDR3 is made up of 18 amino acids. Germline V gene lookup returns CDR1 MDHEN and CDR2 SYDVKM. CDR3 protein: CASSPTRTSGPHYNEQFF. The CDR3 coding sequence is TGTGCCAGCAGTCCAACCCGGACTAGCGGGCCCCATTACAATGAGCAGTTCTTC.

The CDR3 region has the DNA TGTGCCAGCAGCCCGGGAGTGCGTGGGGAGACCCAGTACTTC. Amino acids: CASSPGVRGETQYF. This chain joins TRBV6-5 and TRBJ2-5; D possibly corresponds to TRBD2 (6 bases). CDR1 and CDR2 (germline): MNHEY, SVGAGI. This CDR3 is built from 14 residues. Deletions cut 6 bases from V and 5 bases from J, with 16 bases between.

The chain employs TRBV27 and TRBJ1-4, with TRBD1 matching 9 bases. From germline, CDR1 is MNHEY and CDR2 SMNVEV (reference sequence). This CDR3 comprises 14 residues. The junction had 2 bases not matched to a gene; V was cut back by 6 bases and J by 3 bases. This chain's CDR3 is CASSRTGANEKLFF. CDR3 DNA: TGTGCCAGCAGCAGGACAGGGGCTAATGAAAAACTGTTTTTT.

This clone was seen a handful of times. In DNA, the CDR3 is TGTGCCAGCAGCGAAGGAGCGGGAGAAACCTACGAGCAGTACTTC. Encoded protein: CASSEGAGETYEQYF. The rearrangement joins TRBV21-1 to TRBJ2-7; the table calls TRBD2, which could not be checked here. TRBV21-1 has pseudogene status. The CDR3 runs to 15 residues.

The chain links TRBV7-3 to TRBJ2-1; no clear D gene. This CDR3 has 18 amino acids. CDR1 and CDR2 from the germline V gene are SGHTA and FQGTGA. Deletions cut 3 bases from V and 0 bases from J, with 18 bases between. This CDR3 reads CASSFFKPPHSSYNEQFF. DNA of the CDR3: TGTGCCAGCAGCTTTTTTAAGCCTCCCCATTCCTCCTACAATGAGCAGTTCTTC.

This clone was observed once. The genes are TRBV30 and TRBJ2-5; 12 nucleotides agree with TRBD1. The end of the DNA aligns better with TRBJ2-7, so the J call may be wrong. The CDR3 spans 14 residues. Germline lookup yields CDR1 GTSNPN and CDR2 SVGIG (reference sequence). CDR3 protein: CAWSRRGQGAEQYF. For the CDR3, the DNA is TGTGCCTGGAGTCGTCGGGGACAGGGGGCCGAGCAGTACTTC.

This clone was observed a single time. The chain uses TRBV28 and TRBJ2-1; TRBD2 aligns across 7 bases. Trimming at V came to 3 bases and at J to 2 bases, leaving 7 bases not matched to a gene. The V gene's germline CDR1 is MDHEN and CDR2 SYDVKM. The CDR3 is 16 residues long. The CDR3 loop reads CASSLWRERAYNEQFF. CDR3 DNA sequence: TGTGCCAGCAGTTTGTGGCGGGAGAGGGCCTACAATGAGCAGTTCTTC.

V gene TRBV7-9 combines with J gene TRBJ2-7, with 10 bases that match TRBD2. Germline trimming cut 4 bases from V and 2 bases from J; bases unmatched to any gene: 8. Germline-derived CDR1 and CDR2 are SEHNR and FQNEAQ (reference sequence). There are 16 residues in the CDR3. CDR3 loop: CASSYPKLAGTYEQYF. As DNA, the CDR3 is TGTGCCAGCAGCTACCCCAAACTAGCGGGAACCTACGAGCAGTACTTC.

The CDR3: CASRLEGAYEQYF. CDR3 DNA: TGTGCCAGCAGGCTAGAGGGGGCCTACGAGCAGTACTTC. This sequence joins TRBV27 and TRBJ2-7; tentative D call: TRBD1 (6 bases). Germline V gives CDR1 MNHEY, CDR2 SMNVEV (reference sequence). V dropped 6 bases and J dropped 2 bases, with 11 bases sitting between them. The CDR3 runs 13 residues.

The sample holds a few counts of this clone. The chain couples TRBV4-1 to TRBJ2-7; 8 positions match TRBD2. The J segment lost 5 bases and the V segment lost 0 bases, leaving 9 bases of the junction unmatched. The CDR3 length is 16 residues. Germline lookup yields CDR1 MGHRA and CDR2 YSYEKL. The CDR3 protein is CASSQDSGTRLHEQYF. The CDR3 DNA reads as TGCGCCAGCAGCCAAGACTCCGGGACTAGGTTACACGAGCAGTACTTC.

The chain is built from TRBV10-3 and TRBJ2-1, with TRBD2 matching 8 bases. V lost 4 bases and J lost 0; bases outside the gene matches: 2. CDR3 size: 15 residues. Germline lookup yields CDR1 ENHRY and CDR2 SYGVKD. The CDR3 coding sequence is TGTGCCATCAGTGCCCTAGCGGGCTCCTACAATGAGCAGTTCTTC. The encoded protein is CAISALAGSYNEQFF.

The chain joins TRBV29-1 to TRBJ1-1; 7 bases agree with TRBD1. CDR3 length equals 15 residues. Germline CDR1 SQVTM, CDR2 ANQGSEA. With V trimmed by 2 bases and J by 1 base, 7 bases remained unmatched. The CDR3 bases are TGCAGCGTTGAATCGGCAGGGGGTAAGAACACTGAAGCTTTCTTT. Translating it yields CSVESAGGKNTEAFF. The entire variable domain, with the rest obtained from reference TRBV29-1 and TRBJ1-1, is as follows: SAVISQKPSRDICQRGTSLTIQCQVDSQVTMMFWYRQQPGQSLTLIATANQGSEATYESGFVIDKFPISRPNLTFSTLTVSNMSPEDSSIYLCSVESAGGKNTEAFFGQGTRLTVV.

This sequence joins TRBV5-1 and TRBJ1-2, with D unclear. V shed 10 bases and J shed 3 bases, with 22 bases lying between them. The germline gives CDR1 SGHRS, CDR2 YFSETQ. CDR3 length: 15 residues. This chain's CDR3 is CASLPAPKRDYGYTF. For the CDR3, the DNA is TGCGCCTCCCTTCCGGCCCCCAAACGGGACTATGGCTACACCTTC. Using reference TRBV5-1 and TRBJ1-2 for the parts outside the CDR3, the full variable domain is KAGVTQTPRYLIKTRGQQVTLSCSPISGHRSVSWYQQTPGQGLQFLFEYFSETQRNKGNFPGRFSGRQFSNSRSEMNVSTLELGDSALYLCASLPAPKRDYGYTFGSGTRLTVV.

V usage is TRBV4-1 and J usage is TRBJ2-1; possible D gene TRBD2, 5 bases. This CDR3 region has 17 residues. V lost 0 bases and J 9 bases, leaving 21 bases between the germline ends. Germline CDR1 is MGHRA and CDR2 is YSYEKL. Written as DNA, the CDR3 is TGCGCCAGCAGCCAAGATCGTTTGAGGAGGAATTGCAGTGAGCAGTTCTTC. This encodes CASSQDRLRRNCSEQFF.